This entry concerns a single T cell receptor (beta chain). What it binds is not known. The DNA is omitted, as the CDR3 cannot be located on it reliably, and the CDR3 follows TCRdb's listing. This specimen comes from a study of OX40 agonist ivuxolimab in advanced cancers. Study-wide results and limits: Expanded clones tended on average to be more numerous among CD8+ T cells than CD4+.

The CDR3 adds up to 12 amino acids, both ends counted. In germline, CDR1 is SGHNT, CDR2 YYREEE (reference sequence). Repertoires were generated with immunoSEQ multiplex PCR, while TCRdb's copy carries only in-frame clones and drops some. Of some 10,000 clones in the sample, roughly four fifths are singletons; the top ten hold 21%. The chain recombines TRBV5-4 with TRBJ2-7; the D segment call TRBD2 is taken from the table without a DNA check. Sequencing was performed on CD4+ or CD8+ T cells sorted from blood, taken in a trial of the OX40 agonist ivuxolimab. This sequence originates from an adult with an advanced solid tumor such as melanoma, head and neck, liver or kidney cancer. Here the CDR3 reads CASSFGSGEQYF.